These 15 T cell receptor beta chains came from one sample sequenced in a study of shared clonotypes between healthy human individuals. TCRdb's copy holds only in-frame clones and misses some; the assay was immunoSEQ multiplex PCR. The sample contains 450,000 to 500,000 clones, 79% of which appear only once. Sequencing was done on a sample of PBMCs. Source of these receptors: a woman in her 40s in good health. Some clones in this sample may be carry-over from other donors' samples.

V is TRBV28 and J is TRBJ2-7, with 8 nucleotides matching TRBD2. The V gene end was trimmed by 3 bases and the J gene end by 5 bases; junction bases not matched to a gene: 9. Per germline, CDR1 MDHEN and CDR2 SYDVKM. CDR3 length equals 15 residues. CDR3 residues: CASSFIGSGIDEQYF. The CDR3 bases are TGTGCCAGCAGTTTTATTGGTAGCGGGATAGACGAGCAGTACTTC.

A word on this clone: Other DNA sequences within the sample encode an identical CDR3. The chain links TRBV6-1 to TRBJ2-7; 8 bases match TRBD2. The CDR3 sequence is 14 residues long. The V gene end was trimmed by 7 bases and the J gene end by 2 bases; junction bases not matched to a gene: 7. Germline CDR1 reads MNHNS; CDR2 reads SASEGT. CDR3 region: CASTGLAGPYEQYF. In DNA form, the CDR3 reads TGTGCCAGCACCGGGCTAGCGGGCCCCTACGAGCAGTACTTC.

The rearrangement uses TRBV28 and TRBJ1-5; a possible D gene is TRBD1 (5 bases). The CDR3 is 15 residues long. The germline gives CDR1 MDHEN, CDR2 SYDVKM. Trimming pared 3 bases from V and 3 bases from J, leaving 12 bases between. The DNA for the CDR3 is TGTGCCAGCAGTTTGAGGGACGGATTCAATCAGCCCCAGCATTTT. Translating gives CASSLRDGFNQPQHF.

This chain uses TRBV27 with TRBJ2-7; D remains unclear. The CDR3 has 13 amino acids. Germline values: CDR1 MNHEY, CDR2 SMNVEV (reference sequence). The V and J ends lost 2 bases and 1 base respectively, with 6 bases between them. In nucleotides, the CDR3 is TGTGCCAGCAGTTTAGCACAATCCTACGAGCAGTACTTC. Amino acids: CASSLAQSYEQYF.

The genes are TRBV27 and TRBJ2-5; D might be TRBD2 (6 bases). Between the trimmed V and J ends, which lost 1 base and 0 bases, there was a span of 12 bases. Germline-derived CDR1 and CDR2 are MNHEY and SMNVEV (reference sequence). This CDR3 is 16 amino acids long. This CDR3 is CASSLLGGEDQETQYF. CDR3 coding DNA: TGTGCCAGCAGTTTATTGGGGGGAGAGGACCAAGAGACCCAGTACTTC.

A single count supports this clone. The junction departs from the called germline gene at one end, perhaps through a read error. The genes are TRBV18 and TRBJ1-5; a weak D match, TRBD1 (6 bases). Germline CDR1 reads KGHSH; CDR2 reads LQKENI. The length of the CDR3 is 15 residues. CDR3 protein: CASSPLLGQNQPQHF. The DNA of the CDR3 is TGTGCTAGCTCACCACTGTTAGGACAGAATCAGCCCCAGCATTTT. The variable domain in full, with the rest retrieved from reference TRBV18 and TRBJ1-5, is NAGVMQNPRHLVRRRGQEARLRCSPMKGHSHVYWYRQLPEEGLKFMVYLQKENIIDESGMPKERFSAEFPKEGPSILRIQQVVRGDSAAYFCASSPLLGQNQPQHFGDGTRLSIL.

The chain employs TRBV10-1 and TRBJ2-1; 9 bases match TRBD2. This CDR3 contains 15 residues. Germline V gene sequence: CDR1 WNHNN, CDR2 SYGVQD (reference sequence). With V trimmed by 5 bases and J by 6 bases, 8 bases remained unmatched. This CDR3 reads CASSFAGTSTNEQFF. The DNA of the CDR3 is TGCGCCAGCAGTTTCGCCGGGACTAGCACCAATGAGCAGTTCTTC.

This clone was seen a handful of times. The J gene is TRBJ1-1, the V gene TRBV7-3; D unresolved. This CDR3 comprises 13 residues. Germline V gives CDR1 SGHTA, CDR2 FQGTGA. Trimming took off 6 bases at V and 1 base at J, with 9 bases between the two ends. CDR3 protein: CASRSGQNTEAFF. For the CDR3, the DNA is TGTGCCAGCAGGTCAGGTCAGAACACTGAAGCTTTCTTT.

CDR3 sequence (DNA): TGCGCCAGCAGCTCACCCGGCACAGATACGCAGTATTTT. It specifies CASSSPGTDTQYF. This chain joins TRBV5-1 and TRBJ2-3, with D uncertain. In germline, CDR1 is SGHRS, CDR2 YFSETQ. Trimming stripped 3 bases from V and 1 base from J, with 6 bases between. The CDR3 is made up of 13 amino acids. The variable domain in full, with the rest retrieved from reference TRBV5-1 and TRBJ2-3, is KAGVTQTPRYLIKTRGQQVTLSCSPISGHRSVSWYQQTPGQGLQFLFEYFSETQRNKGNFPGRFSGRQFSNSRSEMNVSTLELGDSALYLCASSSPGTDTQYFGPGTRLTVL.

This chain joins TRBV27 and TRBJ2-7; no firm D call. The V end lost 7 bases, the J end lost 6 bases, and 10 bases lay between the germline ends. Looked up from germline, CDR1 is MNHEY and CDR2 is SMNVEV (reference sequence). The CDR3 length is 11 residues. The CDR3 protein is CASKGPFEQYF. CDR3 DNA sequence: TGTGCCAGCAAAGGCCCCTTCGAGCAGTACTTC.

This clone has only a few counts. The chain couples TRBV10-1 to TRBJ2-5, with a tentative D call TRBD1 (6 bases). The CDR3 runs to 13 residues. CDR1 is WNHNN, CDR2 SYGVQD, per germline (reference sequence). Trimming stripped 3 bases from V and 9 bases from J, with 14 bases between. CDR3 DNA: TGCGCCAGCAGTGACTACAGGGAAGACCCCCAGTACTTC. Amino acids: CASSDYREDPQYF.

The chain uses TRBV7-3 and TRBJ2-1, with 7 bases lining up with TRBD2. Trimming removed 5 bases from V and 10 bases from J; junction bases left unmatched: 11. Germline CDR1 and CDR2: SGHTA and FQGTGA. The CDR3 runs 14 residues. The CDR3, as DNA: TGTGCCAGCAGCGGCCGGGGGGATAGCAGCGAGCAGTTCTTC. Its protein product is CASSGRGDSSEQFF.

This chain connects TRBV19 to TRBJ2-4, with 9 bases fitting TRBD1. The V segment lost 7 bases and the J segment 0 bases; nucleotides outside the gene matches: 13. Germline V gene lookup returns CDR1 LNHDA and CDR2 SQIVND (reference sequence). The CDR3 is 18 residues long. The CDR3 DNA follows: TGTGCCAGTATCCCGGGACAGGGTTTTTACCTAGCCAAAAACATTCAGTACTTC. Its translation: CASIPGQGFYLAKNIQYF. Using reference TRBV19 and TRBJ2-4 for the parts outside the CDR3, the full variable domain is DGGITQSPKYLFRKEGQNVTLSCEQNLNHDAMYWYRQDPGQGLRLIYYSQIVNDFQKGDIAEGYSVSREKKESFPLTVTSAQKNPTAFYLCASIPGQGFYLAKNIQYFGAGTRLSVL.

The chain employs TRBV7-9 and TRBJ2-2, with TRBD2 matching over 12 bases. Germline CDR1 is SEHNR and CDR2 is FQNEAQ (reference sequence). Trimming took 2 bases from V and 6 from J; bases not matched to a gene: 1. This CDR3 is 15 amino acids long. The DNA for the CDR3 is TGTGCCAGCAGCTTACTAGCGGGAGGGTCCGGGGAGCTGTTTTTT. Protein: CASSLLAGGSGELFF. The variable domain in full, completed from reference TRBV7-9 and TRBJ2-2, reads DTGVSQNPRHKITKRGQNVTFRCDPISEHNRLYWYRQTLGQGPEFLTYFQNEAQLEKSRLLSDRFSAERPKGSFSTLEIQRTEQGDSAMYLCASSLLAGGSGELFFGEGSRLTVL.

The table lists this clone with a few counts. The chain recombines TRBV30 with TRBJ2-1; 7 bases fit TRBD2. The CDR3 consists of 14 residues. V trimming: 8 bases; J trimming: 5 bases; junction bases outside the gene matches: 12. Looked up from germline, CDR1 is GTSNPN and CDR2 is SVGIG (reference sequence). The CDR3 loop is CALYRGSPHNEQFF. CDR3 DNA: TGTGCCCTATATCGCGGGAGCCCCCACAATGAGCAGTTCTTC.